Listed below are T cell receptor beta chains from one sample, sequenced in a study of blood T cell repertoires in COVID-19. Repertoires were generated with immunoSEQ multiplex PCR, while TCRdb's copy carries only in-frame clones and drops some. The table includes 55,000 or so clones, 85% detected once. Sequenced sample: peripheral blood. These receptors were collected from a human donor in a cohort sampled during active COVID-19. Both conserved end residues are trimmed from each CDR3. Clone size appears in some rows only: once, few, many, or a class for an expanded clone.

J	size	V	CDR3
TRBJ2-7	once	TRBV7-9	ASSLAAINYEQY
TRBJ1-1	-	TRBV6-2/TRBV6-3	ASSYSSGWSTEAF
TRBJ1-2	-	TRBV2	ASRGTGGEGYGYT
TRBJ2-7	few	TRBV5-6	ASSFVQSAYEQY
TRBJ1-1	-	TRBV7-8	ASSFAPPGQEITEAF
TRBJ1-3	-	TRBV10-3	AISATTGDSGNTIY
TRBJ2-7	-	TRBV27	ASSFSRVSEQY
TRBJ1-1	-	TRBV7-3	ASSSAGGQRNTEAF
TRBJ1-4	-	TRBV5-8	ASSFGRGERKLF
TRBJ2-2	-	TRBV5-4	ASSLEVRRNTGELF
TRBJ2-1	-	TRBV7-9	ASSLGTADEQF
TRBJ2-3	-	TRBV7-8	ASSLALRVAGGPADTQY
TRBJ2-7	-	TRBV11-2	ASSLVRIEQY
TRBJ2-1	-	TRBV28	ASSLWRNEQF
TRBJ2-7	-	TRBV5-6	ASSAIRGISYEQY
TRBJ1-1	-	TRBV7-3	ASSFDQGTEAF